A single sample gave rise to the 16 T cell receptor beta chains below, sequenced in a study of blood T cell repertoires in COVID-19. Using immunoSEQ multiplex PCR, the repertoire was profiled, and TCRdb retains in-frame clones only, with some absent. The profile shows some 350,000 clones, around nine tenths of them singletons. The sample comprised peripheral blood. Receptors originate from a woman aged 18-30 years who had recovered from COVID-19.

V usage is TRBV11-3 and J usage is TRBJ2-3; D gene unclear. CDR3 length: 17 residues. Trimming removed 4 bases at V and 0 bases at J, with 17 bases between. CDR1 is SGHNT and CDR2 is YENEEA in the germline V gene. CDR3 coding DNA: TGTGCCAGCAGCTCTGACCGCGCGGCAACTAGCACAGATACGCAGTATTTT. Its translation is CASSSDRAATSTDTQYF.

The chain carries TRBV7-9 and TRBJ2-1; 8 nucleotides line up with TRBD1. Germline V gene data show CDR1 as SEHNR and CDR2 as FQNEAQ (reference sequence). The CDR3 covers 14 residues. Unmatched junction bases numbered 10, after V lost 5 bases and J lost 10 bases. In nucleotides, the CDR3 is TGTGCCAGCAGCACCCGGACAGGGCCCGGGGAGCAGTTCTTC. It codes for CASSTRTGPGEQFF. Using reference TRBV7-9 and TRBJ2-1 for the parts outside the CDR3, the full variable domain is DTGVSQNPRHKITKRGQNVTFRCDPISEHNRLYWYRQTLGQGPEFLTYFQNEAQLEKSRLLSDRFSAERPKGSFSTLEIQRTEQGDSAMYLCASSTRTGPGEQFFGPGTRLTVL.

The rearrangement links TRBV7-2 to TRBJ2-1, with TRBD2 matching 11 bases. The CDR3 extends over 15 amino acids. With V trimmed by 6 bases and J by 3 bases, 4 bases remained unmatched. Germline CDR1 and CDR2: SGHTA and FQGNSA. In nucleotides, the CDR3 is TGTGCCAGCAGGGTAGCGGGGGGGCTCTACAATGAGCAGTTCTTC. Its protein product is CASRVAGGLYNEQFF.

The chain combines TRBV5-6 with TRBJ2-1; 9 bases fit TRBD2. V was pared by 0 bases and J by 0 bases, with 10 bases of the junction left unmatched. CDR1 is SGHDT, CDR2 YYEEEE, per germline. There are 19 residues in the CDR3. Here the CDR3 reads CASSLERLAERPSYNEQFF. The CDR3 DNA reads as TGTGCCAGCAGCTTGGAGCGACTAGCGGAGAGGCCCTCCTACAATGAGCAGTTCTTC. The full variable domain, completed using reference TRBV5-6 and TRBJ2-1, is DAGVTQSPTHLIKTRGQQVTLRCSPKSGHDTVSWYQQALGQGPQFIFQYYEEEERQRGNFPDRFSGHQFPNYSSELNVNALLLGDSALYLCASSLERLAERPSYNEQFFGPGTRLTVL.

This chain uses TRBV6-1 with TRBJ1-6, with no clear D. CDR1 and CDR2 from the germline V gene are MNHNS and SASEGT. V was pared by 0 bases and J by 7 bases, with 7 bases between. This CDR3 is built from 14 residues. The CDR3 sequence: CASSEAGLNSPLHF. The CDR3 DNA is TGTGCCAGCAGTGAAGCTGGGCTCAATTCACCCCTCCACTTT.

Here the CDR3 DNA reads TGTGCCAGCAGCTTAGGGACAGGGGGCGCGGTGGATCAGCCCCAGCATTTT. Its translation: CASSLGTGGAVDQPQHF. The V call is TRBV5-6, the J call TRBJ1-5, with 12 bases identical to TRBD1. The germline gives CDR1 SGHDT, CDR2 YYEEEE. The CDR3 totals 17 residues. Unmatched junction bases numbered 8, after V lost 2 bases and J lost 5 bases. Together with reference TRBV5-6 and TRBJ1-5, the CDR3 gives the full variable domain: DAGVTQSPTHLIKTRGQQVTLRCSPKSGHDTVSWYQQALGQGPQFIFQYYEEEERQRGNFPDRFSGHQFPNYSSELNVNALLLGDSALYLCASSLGTGGAVDQPQHFGDGTRLSIL.

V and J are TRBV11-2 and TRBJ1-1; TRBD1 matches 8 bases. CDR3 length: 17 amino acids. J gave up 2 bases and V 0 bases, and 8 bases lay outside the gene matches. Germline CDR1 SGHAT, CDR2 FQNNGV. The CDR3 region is CASSLDWVTGANTEAFF. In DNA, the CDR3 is TGTGCCAGCAGCTTAGATTGGGTGACAGGGGCCAACACTGAAGCTTTCTTT.

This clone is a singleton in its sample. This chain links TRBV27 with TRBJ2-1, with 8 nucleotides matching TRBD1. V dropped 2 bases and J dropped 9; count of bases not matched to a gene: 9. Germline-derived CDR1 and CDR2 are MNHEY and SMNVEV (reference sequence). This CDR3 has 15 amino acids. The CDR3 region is CASSLLPAGGSEQFF. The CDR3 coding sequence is TGTGCCAGCAGTTTACTCCCCGCAGGGGGCAGTGAGCAGTTCTTC.

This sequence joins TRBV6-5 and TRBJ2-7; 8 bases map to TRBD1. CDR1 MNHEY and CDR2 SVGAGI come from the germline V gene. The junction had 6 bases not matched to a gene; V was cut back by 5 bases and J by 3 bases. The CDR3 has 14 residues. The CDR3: CASSPTGDLYEQYV. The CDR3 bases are TGTGCCAGCAGTCCGACAGGGGACCTCTACGAGCAGTACGTC.

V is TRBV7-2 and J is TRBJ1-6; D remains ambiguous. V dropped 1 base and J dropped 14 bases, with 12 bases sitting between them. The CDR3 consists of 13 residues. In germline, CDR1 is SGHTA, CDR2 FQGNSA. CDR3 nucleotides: TGTGCCAGCAGCTTAGAGGGAGGATTTACCCTCCACTTT. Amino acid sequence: CASSLEGGFTLHF. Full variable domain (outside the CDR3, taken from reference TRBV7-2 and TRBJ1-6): GAGVSQSPSNKVTEKGKDVELRCDPISGHTALYWYRQSLGQGLEFLIYFQGNSAPDKSGLPSDRFSAERTGGSVSTLTIQRTQQEDSAVYLCASSLEGGFTLHFGNGTRLTVT.

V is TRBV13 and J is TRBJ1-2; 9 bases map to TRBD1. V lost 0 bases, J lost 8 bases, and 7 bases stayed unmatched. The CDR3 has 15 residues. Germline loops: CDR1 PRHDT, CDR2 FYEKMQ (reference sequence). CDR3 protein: CASSLGPGQGTGYTF. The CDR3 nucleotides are TGTGCCAGCAGCTTAGGCCCGGGACAGGGTACCGGCTACACCTTC.

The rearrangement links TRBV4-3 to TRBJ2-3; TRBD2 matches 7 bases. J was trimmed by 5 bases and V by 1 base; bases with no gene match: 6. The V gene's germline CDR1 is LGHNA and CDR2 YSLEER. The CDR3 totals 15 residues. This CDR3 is CASSQGREFVDTQYF. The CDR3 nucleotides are TGCGCCAGCAGCCAAGGGCGGGAGTTCGTAGATACGCAGTATTTT.

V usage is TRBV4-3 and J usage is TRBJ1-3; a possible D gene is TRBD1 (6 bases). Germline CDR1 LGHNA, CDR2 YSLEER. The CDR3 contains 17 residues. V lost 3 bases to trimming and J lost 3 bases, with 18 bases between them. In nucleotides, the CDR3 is TGCGCCAGCAGCCAGAAACAACAGGGAGCAGTTGGAAACACCATATATTTT. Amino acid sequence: CASSQKQQGAVGNTIYF.

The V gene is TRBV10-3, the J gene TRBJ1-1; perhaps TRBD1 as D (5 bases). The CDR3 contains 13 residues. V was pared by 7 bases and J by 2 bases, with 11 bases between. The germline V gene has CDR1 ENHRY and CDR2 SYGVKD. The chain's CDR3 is CAIKGDRNTEAFF. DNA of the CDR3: TGTGCCATCAAAGGCGACAGAAACACTGAAGCTTTCTTT.

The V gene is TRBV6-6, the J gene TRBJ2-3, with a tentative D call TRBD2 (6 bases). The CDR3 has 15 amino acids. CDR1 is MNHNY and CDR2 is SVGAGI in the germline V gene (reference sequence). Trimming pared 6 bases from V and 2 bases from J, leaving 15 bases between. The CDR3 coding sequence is TGTGCCAGCAGAGCGGGCCCTACCTCCACAGATACGCAGTATTTT. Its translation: CASRAGPTSTDTQYF.

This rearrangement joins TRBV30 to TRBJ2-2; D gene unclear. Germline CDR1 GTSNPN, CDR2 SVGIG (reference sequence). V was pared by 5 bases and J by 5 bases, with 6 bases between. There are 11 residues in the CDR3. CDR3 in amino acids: CAWDRTGELFF. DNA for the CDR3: TGTGCCTGGGATAGAACCGGGGAGCTGTTTTTT. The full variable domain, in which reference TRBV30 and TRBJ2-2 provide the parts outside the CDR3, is SQTIHQWPATLVQPVGSPLSLECTVEGTSNPNLYWYRQAAGRGLQLLFYSVGIGQISSEVPQNLSASRPQDRQFILSSKKLLLSDSGFYLCAWDRTGELFFGEGSRLTVL.